This T cell receptor beta chain stems from a study of T cells after yellow fever vaccination. Overall study results and limits: It was a weaker secondary response, yet one that peaked faster, at day 5 versus 15. Abundant clonotypes from the bulk population could get into FACS-sorted repertoires as contaminants. Among all clonotypes, a small share was observed in both CD4 and CD8 compartments.

About this clonotype: The target antigen is unknown.

Trimming cost V 4 bases and J 5 bases, with 15 bases left between them. Germline lookup yields CDR1 LGHNA and CDR2 YNFKEQ. The CDR3 length is 15 residues. Researchers made TCR cDNA using 5'RACE template switching, and this step added a universal primer site and UMIs. MiXCR was run by TCRdb on the 5' RACE reads, yielding one entry per CDR3 protein. The table lists 450,000 to 550,000 distinct CDR3 sequences, around a fifth of them singletons. The gene calls are TRBV4-2 and TRBJ2-1, with D perhaps matching TRBD2 (5 bases). The TCR sequence derives from a man aged 18 to 35 who received the YFV17D yellow fever vaccine. The sample here was PBMCs, taken 21 days after the first yellow fever vaccination. CDR3 sequence: CASSPLGSRDNEQFF. Here the CDR3 DNA reads TGTGCCAGCAGCCCCCTTGGGAGTAGGGACAATGAGCAGTTCTTC.